This passage covers 27 T cell receptor beta chains from one sample sequenced in a study of cytomegalovirus exposure and HLA in healthy donors. Profiled with immunoSEQ multiplex PCR; TCRdb holds only in-frame clones, not every one. The sample lists about 240,000 clones; around 86% were seen once. Sequenced material: PBMCs. These TCRs come from a woman under 40 in good health and CMV-seropositive.

The gene calls are TRBV10-2 and TRBJ1-2; 7 bases match TRBD1. This CDR3 is built from 16 residues. V shed 2 bases, J shed 4 bases, and the junction held 10 bases outside the gene matches. Germline V CDR1 and CDR2: WSHSY, SAAADI. This CDR3 is CASSEPLETGTYGYTF. The CDR3 nucleotides read TGCGCCAGCAGTGAGCCCCTAGAGACAGGGACCTATGGCTACACCTTC.

J is TRBJ2-1 and V is TRBV27, with D unclear. The germline gives CDR1 MNHEY, CDR2 SMNVEV (reference sequence). The V end was cut by 1 base, the J end by 3 bases, with 13 bases between. The CDR3 contains 16 residues. The DNA of the CDR3 is TGTGCCAGCAGTTTATTTGGCCACGAATACTACAATGAGCAGTTCTTC. This encodes CASSLFGHEYYNEQFF.

V gene TRBV14 combines with J gene TRBJ2-2; 10 bases are shared with TRBD1. The CDR3 runs to 16 residues. J gave up 6 bases and V 6 bases, and 10 bases lay outside the gene matches. Germline CDR1 and CDR2: SGHDN and FVKESK. CDR3 DNA: TGTGCCAGCAGTCAGACCGGGACAGGGGCCTCCGGGGAGCTGTTTTTT. Protein: CASSQTGTGASGELFF. The whole variable domain, remainder taken from reference TRBV14 and TRBJ2-2, is EAGVTQFPSHSVIEKGQTVTLRCDPISGHDNLYWYRRVMGKEIKFLLHFVKESKQDESGMPNNRFLAERTGGTYSTLKVQPAELEDSGVYFCASSQTGTGASGELFFGEGSRLTVL.

V and J are TRBV6-4 and TRBJ1-1; D call uncertain. Trimming cost V 8 bases and J 5 bases, with 15 bases left between them. CDR1 MRHNA and CDR2 SNTAGT come from the germline V gene. The CDR3 length is 13 residues. CDR3 residues: CASADNPGTEAFF. CDR3 nucleotides: TGTGCCAGCGCTGACAACCCGGGAACTGAAGCTTTCTTT.

This chain joins TRBV4-2 and TRBJ2-7; D may be TRBD2 (5 bases). Looked up from germline, CDR1 is LGHNA and CDR2 is YNFKEQ. Trimming removed 4 bases at V and 0 bases at J, with 13 bases between. The CDR3 spans 15 residues. CDR3 nucleotides: TGTGCCAGCAGCCGAGCAGGAGGCGGCTCCTACGAGCAGTACTTC. It specifies CASSRAGGGSYEQYF.

The chain couples TRBV19 to TRBJ2-1, with TRBD1 identical over 11 bases. CDR1 and CDR2 (germline): LNHDA, SQIVND (reference sequence). This CDR3 has 12 residues. Unmatched junction bases numbered 8, after V lost 10 bases and J lost 12 bases. CDR3: CATGQGAGGQFF. The DNA for the CDR3 is TGTGCCACAGGACAGGGGGCAGGGGGGCAGTTCTTC.

This sequence joins TRBV6-5 and TRBJ2-7; TRBD2 matches 7 bases. CDR3 size: 15 residues. J was trimmed by 3 bases and V by 3 bases; bases with no gene match: 8. CDR1 and CDR2 from the germline V gene are MNHEY and SVGAGI. The CDR3 loop is CASSYGWEGNYEQYF. The CDR3 nucleotides are TGTGCCAGCAGTTATGGGTGGGAGGGTAACTACGAGCAGTACTTC.

The V gene is TRBV5-6, the J gene TRBJ2-7; 7 bases are shared with TRBD1. J was trimmed by 3 bases and V by 0 bases; bases with no gene match: 6. Germline V CDR1 and CDR2: SGHDT, YYEEEE. The CDR3 sequence is 15 residues long. CDR3 sequence: CASSLDGTELYEQYF. The DNA for the CDR3 is TGTGCCAGCAGCTTGGATGGGACAGAACTCTACGAGCAGTACTTC. The full variable domain, in which reference TRBV5-6 and TRBJ2-7 provide the parts outside the CDR3, is DAGVTQSPTHLIKTRGQQVTLRCSPKSGHDTVSWYQQALGQGPQFIFQYYEEEERQRGNFPDRFSGHQFPNYSSELNVNALLLGDSALYLCASSLDGTELYEQYFGPGTRLTVT.

This chain uses TRBV30 with TRBJ2-3, with TRBD1 as a possible D gene (6 bases). Germline CDR1 and CDR2: GTSNPN and SVGIG (reference sequence). The V end lost 0 bases, the J end lost 5 bases, and 18 bases lay between the germline ends. The CDR3 runs 16 residues. CDR3 coding DNA: TGTGCCTGGAGTGTATTTGACAGGTCCACCTTAGATACGCAGTATTTT. This translates into CAWSVFDRSTLDTQYF.

This sequence joins TRBV28 and TRBJ1-4; D remains ambiguous. Trimming took off 3 bases at V and 8 bases at J, with 13 bases between the two ends. This CDR3 comprises 14 residues. CDR1 MDHEN and CDR2 SYDVKM come from the germline V gene. The CDR3 sequence is CASSFRPRLEKLFF. The CDR3 DNA reads TGTGCCAGCAGTTTTAGGCCCCGACTAGAAAAACTGTTTTTT.

V usage is TRBV27 and J usage is TRBJ2-3; 8 bases line up with TRBD2. The junction had 10 bases not matched to a gene; V was cut back by 0 bases and J by 5 bases. Per germline, CDR1 MNHEY and CDR2 SMNVEV (reference sequence). The CDR3 is made up of 17 amino acids. DNA of the CDR3: TGTGCCAGCAGTTTATCGATTAGCGGGGCCTTGGGAGATACGCAGTATTTT. Its translation: CASSLSISGALGDTQYF.

The chain has TRBV5-4 and TRBJ2-7; D is perhaps TRBD2 (5 bases). The length of the CDR3 is 16 residues. Germline V CDR1 and CDR2: SGHNT, YYREEE (reference sequence). V lost 2 bases to trimming and J lost 2 bases, with 17 bases between them. The CDR3 DNA follows: TGTGCCAGCAGCTTAGTTGAGAGGCAGACTACCTACGAGCAGTACTTC. This encodes CASSLVERQTTYEQYF.

The chain carries TRBV15 and TRBJ2-5; weak D call: TRBD2 (5 bases). V lost 2 bases and J lost 4, with 11 bases in between. Germline V CDR1 and CDR2: LNHNV, YYDKDF (reference sequence). The CDR3 is made up of 14 amino acids. DNA for the CDR3: TGTGCCACCAGCAGACCAGGCAGCGGAGAGACCCAGTACTTC. It yields the protein CATSRPGSGETQYF. The full variable domain, with the rest looked up from reference TRBV15 and TRBJ2-5, is DAMVIQNPRYQVTQFGKPVTLSCSQTLNHNVMYWYQQKSSQAPKLLFHYYDKDFNNEADTPDNFQSRRPNTSFCFLDIRSPGLGDTAMYLCATSRPGSGETQYFGPGTRLLVL.

The chain uses TRBV15 and TRBJ2-1; D is perhaps TRBD2 (5 bases). CDR1 is LNHNV, CDR2 YYDKDF, per germline (reference sequence). V lost 5 bases and J 7 bases, leaving 12 bases between the germline ends. The CDR3 consists of 13 residues. CDR3 amino acids: CATSSLALNEQFF. The DNA for the CDR3 is TGTGCCACCAGCTCTCTAGCTCTGAATGAGCAGTTCTTC.

In the case of this clone: Additional DNA sequences in this sample encode the identical CDR3. This chain links TRBV7-9 with TRBJ1-2, with D perhaps matching TRBD1 (5 bases). The V end was cut by 4 bases, the J end by 3 bases, with 15 bases between. The CDR3 sequence is 15 residues long. The germline V gene encodes CDR1 SEHNR and CDR2 FQNEAQ (reference sequence). This CDR3 reads CASSSTQAWDYGYTF. The CDR3 bases are TGTGCCAGCAGCTCTACACAGGCCTGGGACTATGGCTACACCTTC.

The chain links TRBV27 to TRBJ2-2; 9 nucleotides line up with TRBD1. CDR3 length: 19 residues. The V and J ends lost 5 bases and 6 bases, in that order; junction bases with no gene match: 19. Germline CDR1 MNHEY, CDR2 SMNVEV (reference sequence). CDR3 residues: CASSARSIGPDRGPGELFF. The CDR3, as DNA: TGTGCCAGCAGTGCAAGATCAATCGGTCCGGACAGGGGACCCGGGGAGCTGTTTTTT.

V gene TRBV2 combines with J gene TRBJ1-5; D gene unclear. This CDR3 spans 15 amino acids. Between the trimmed V and J ends, which lost 2 bases and 3 bases, there was a span of 11 bases. Per the germline V gene, CDR1 is SNHLY and CDR2 is FYNNEI. The CDR3 DNA reads as TGTGCCAGCAGTGAATCGGCGGAGGACAATCAGCCCCAGCATTTT. It translates to CASSESAEDNQPQHF. Combining the CDR3 with reference TRBV2 and TRBJ1-5 gives the whole variable domain EPEVTQTPSHQVTQMGQEVILRCVPISNHLYFYWYRQILGQKVEFLVSFYNNEISEKSEIFDDQFSVERPDGSNFTLKIRSTKLEDSAMYFCASSESAEDNQPQHFGDGTRLSIL.

This clone was picked up one time. The genes are TRBV9 and TRBJ1-4; 12 bases align to TRBD1. The ends lost 3 bases at V and 15 bases at J; junction bases unmatched: 12. The CDR3 covers 15 residues. Germline V gene data show CDR1 as SGDLS and CDR2 as YYNGEE. The CDR3 DNA follows: TGTGCCAGCAGCGAGGGGGACAGGGGGCTCGGTCAGATGTTTTTT. This encodes CASSEGDRGLGQMFF.

V is TRBV25-1 and J is TRBJ2-7, with 8 positions matching TRBD1. The ends lost 4 bases at V and 4 bases at J; junction bases unmatched: 9. Germline CDR1 and CDR2: MGHDK and SYGVNS. The CDR3 has 15 residues. DNA of the CDR3: TGTGCCAGCAGTGCCCCCGGACAGGGTTCTTACGAGCAGTACTTC. Its protein product is CASSAPGQGSYEQYF.

The sample holds one count of this clone. This sequence joins TRBV28 and TRBJ1-4, with D hard to call. The V end lost 2 bases, the J end lost 7 bases, and 14 bases lay between the germline ends. This CDR3 is built from 15 residues. Germline-derived CDR1 and CDR2 are MDHEN and SYDVKM. CDR3 nucleotide sequence: TGTGCCAGCAGTTTAGGGCGACGCGATACTGAAAAACTGTTTTTT. This codes for CASSLGRRDTEKLFF.

CDR3 coding DNA: TGTGCCAGTATCATTTTTGGGACTAGCGGTACCTACGAGCAGTACTTC. Protein product: CASIIFGTSGTYEQYF. The J gene is TRBJ2-7, the V gene TRBV7-9; 11 nucleotides line up with TRBD2. Germline V gene sequence: CDR1 SEHNR, CDR2 FQNEAQ (reference sequence). With V trimmed by 9 bases and J by 2 bases, 12 bases remained unmatched. This CDR3 has 16 amino acids.

The chain uses TRBV4-1 and TRBJ2-7, with 7 bases fitting TRBD1. V lost 2 bases and J lost 3; bases outside the gene matches: 10. CDR1 and CDR2 (germline): MGHRA, YSYEKL. CDR3 length equals 16 residues. The CDR3 sequence is CASSQLTGTEIYEQYF. CDR3 bases: TGCGCCAGCAGCCAACTAACCGGGACAGAAATCTACGAGCAGTACTTC.

The J gene is TRBJ1-5, the V gene TRBV27; D is unclear. CDR3 length: 15 residues. Germline CDR1 and CDR2: MNHEY and SMNVEV (reference sequence). The V end lost 2 bases, the J end lost 0 bases, and 8 bases lay between the germline ends. CDR3 bases: TGTGCCAGCAGTTTAGGCTTATTTAGCAATCAGCCCCAGCATTTT. Amino acid sequence: CASSLGLFSNQPQHF.

The chain joins TRBV5-5 to TRBJ2-2; TRBD2 matches 7 bases. Trimming took 6 bases from V and 4 from J; bases not matched to a gene: 9. This CDR3 has 15 amino acids. The germline CDR1 and CDR2 sequences are SGHKS and YYEKEE (reference sequence). For the CDR3, the DNA is TGTGCCAGCACCCCATGGGAGGGGTTCACCGGGGAGCTGTTTTTT. It yields the protein CASTPWEGFTGELFF.

The V and J genes are TRBV5-1 and TRBJ2-7, with TRBD1 matching 9 bases. CDR3 length: 15 amino acids. The V gene end was trimmed by 0 bases and the J gene end by 6 bases; junction bases not matched to a gene: 7. Looked up from germline, CDR1 is SGHRS and CDR2 is YFSETQ. CDR3 sequence reads: CASSLGDRVQSEQYF. For the CDR3, the DNA is TGCGCCAGCAGCTTGGGGGACAGGGTCCAATCCGAGCAGTACTTC.

The chain carries TRBV11-3 and TRBJ1-4; 7 bases line up with TRBD1. The V gene's germline CDR1 is SGHNT and CDR2 YENEEA. The CDR3 is 14 amino acids. The V segment lost 5 bases and the J segment 9 bases; nucleotides outside the gene matches: 9. The CDR3 is CASSPRQGPKKLFF. The DNA for the CDR3 is TGTGCCAGCAGCCCCAGACAGGGACCGAAAAAACTGTTTTTT.

The V gene is TRBV6-5, the J gene TRBJ2-7; TRBD1 agrees at 7 bases. CDR1 is MNHEY, CDR2 SVGAGI, per germline. V was clipped by 4 bases and J by 6 bases; unmatched bases: 9. CDR3 length equals 14 residues. The CDR3 region is CASSSPGQRIEQYF. For the CDR3, the DNA is TGTGCCAGCAGTTCGCCGGGACAGAGAATCGAGCAGTACTTC.